Listed below are T cell receptor beta chains from one sample, sequenced in a study of blood T cell repertoires in COVID-19. Some clones are missing from TCRdb's copy, which holds only in-frame ones; the method was immunoSEQ multiplex PCR. The sample lists 150,000 or so clones, around nine tenths occurring once. The specimen sequenced was peripheral blood. These receptors all come from a man aged 55 to 69 with active or convalescent COVID-19. CDR3s include the opening cysteine and the closing phenylalanine or tryptophan. A D gene is named only where the DNA matches it firmly. Rows may omit the clone size; those that give it use once, few, many or a size class.

clone size: -; V gene: TRBV18; D gene: TRBD1; J gene: TRBJ1-5; CDR3 DNA: TGTGCCAGCTCATATGGGACAGGGCAGCAGCCCCAGCATTTT; CDR3 protein: CASSYGTGQQPQHF
clone size: once; V gene: TRBV5-1; D gene: TRBD2; J gene: TRBJ2-7; CDR3 DNA: TGCGCCAGCAGAAGGACTAGCGCCTCCTACGAGCAGTACTTC; CDR3 protein: CASRRTSASYEQYF
clone size: -; V gene: TRBV27; D gene: -; J gene: TRBJ2-1; CDR3 DNA: TGTGCCAGCAGTTTCATTGGCCCCCGCAATGAGCAGTTCTTC; CDR3 protein: CASSFIGPRNEQFF
clone size: -; V gene: TRBV21-1; D gene: -; J gene: TRBJ1-1; CDR3 DNA: TGTGCCAGCAGCACGGGGGGAGCCAGTGAAGCTTTCTTT; CDR3 protein: CASSTGGASEAFF
clone size: -; V gene: TRBV6-5; D gene: -; J gene: TRBJ1-3; CDR3 DNA: TGTGCCAGCAGTTACGGGGGCTCATTCGGAAACACCATATATTTT; CDR3 protein: CASSYGGSFGNTIYF
clone size: -; V gene: TRBV24-1; D gene: -; J gene: TRBJ2-3; CDR3 DNA: TGTGCCACCAGTGAGGTGGACAGAACTAGCACAGATACGCAGTATTTT; CDR3 protein: CATSEVDRTSTDTQYF
clone size: -; V gene: TRBV11-2; D gene: TRBD2; J gene: TRBJ2-1; CDR3 DNA: TGTGCCAGCAGCATTAGCGGGGCCCACTCCTACAATGAGCAGTTCTTC; CDR3 protein: CASSISGAHSYNEQFF
clone size: once; V gene: TRBV5-1; D gene: -; J gene: TRBJ1-6; CDR3 DNA: TGCGCCAGCAGCATAACCTCGGGACAAGGTTCACCCCTCCACTTT; CDR3 protein: CASSITSGQGSPLHF
clone size: -; V gene: TRBV25-1; D gene: -; J gene: TRBJ1-5; CDR3 DNA: TGTGCCAGCAGTGAAATTGAGTTTAAGAGCAATCAGCCCCAGCATTTT; CDR3 protein: CASSEIEFKSNQPQHF
clone size: -; V gene: TRBV7-3; D gene: TRBD2; J gene: TRBJ2-3; CDR3 DNA: TGTGCCAGCAGCTTAATCAATCCGGCTAGCGGGGGGGATACGCAGTATTTT; CDR3 protein: CASSLINPASGGDTQYF
clone size: -; V gene: TRBV5-8; D gene: -; J gene: TRBJ2-5; CDR3 DNA: TGTGCCAGCAGCCAGGAGGGTATGGTTCAAGAGACCCAGTACTTC; CDR3 protein: CASSQEGMVQETQYF
clone size: few; V gene: TRBV4-2; D gene: TRBD1; J gene: TRBJ1-1; CDR3 DNA: TGTGCCAGCAGCCAGGATAATAGACAGGGGAACACTGAAGCTTTCTTT; CDR3 protein: CASSQDNRQGNTEAFF
clone size: -; V gene: TRBV19; D gene: TRBD1; J gene: TRBJ1-5; CDR3 DNA: TGTGCCAGTAGTGTACAGGGGGCGAGGAGCAATCAGCCCCAGCATTTT; CDR3 protein: CASSVQGARSNQPQHF
clone size: -; V gene: TRBV15; D gene: -; J gene: TRBJ2-7; CDR3 DNA: TGTGCCACCAGCAGAGTTCTCCTTGGAGGCGAGCAGTACTTC; CDR3 protein: CATSRVLLGGEQYF
clone size: -; V gene: TRBV11-1; D gene: -; J gene: TRBJ2-7; CDR3 DNA: TGTGCCAGCAGCAAGGACAGCGTCGGGCAGTACTTC; CDR3 protein: CASSKDSVGQYF
clone size: once; V gene: TRBV24-1; D gene: TRBD2; J gene: TRBJ2-1; CDR3 DNA: TGTGCCACCAGTGATCCTAGCGGGGGCCCCAATGAGCAGTTCTTC; CDR3 protein: CATSDPSGGPNEQFF
clone size: -; V gene: TRBV7-2; D gene: TRBD2; J gene: TRBJ2-1; CDR3 DNA: TGTGCCAGCAGCTTCGATAGCGGGTACAATGAGCAGTTCTTC; CDR3 protein: CASSFDSGYNEQFF
clone size: -; V gene: TRBV3-1/TRBV3-2; D gene: -; J gene: TRBJ1-5; CDR3 DNA: TGTGCCAGCAGCCAAGATAGTTGGGGCAGGCAGCCCCAGCATTTT; CDR3 protein: CASSQDSWGRQPQHF
clone size: -; V gene: TRBV27; D gene: -; J gene: TRBJ2-7; CDR3 DNA: TGTGCCAGCAGTGTTGCACTAGATTCGGTGTGGGAGCAGTACTTC; CDR3 protein: CASSVALDSVWEQYF
clone size: -; V gene: TRBV23-1; D gene: -; J gene: TRBJ2-7; CDR3 DNA: TGCGCCAGCAGTCCCGCCACAGGGCCCGTCGGGGTACGGCAGTACTTC; CDR3 protein: CASSPATGPVGVRQYF
clone size: -; V gene: TRBV7-9; D gene: -; J gene: TRBJ2-5; CDR3 DNA: TGTGCCAGCAGCTTATCCGTAGATGGAGAGACCCAGTACTTC; CDR3 protein: CASSLSVDGETQYF
clone size: -; V gene: TRBV27; D gene: -; J gene: TRBJ1-3; CDR3 DNA: TGTGCCAGCAGTTCTAGGGGTGCCGGAAACACCATATATTTT; CDR3 protein: CASSSRGAGNTIYF